This T cell receptor beta chain was sequenced in a study of cytomegalovirus exposure and HLA in healthy donors (dated by TCRdb to the late 2010s). For context, the study as a whole: In an earlier analysis of 587 of the donors, 250 to 350 Gb of sequence data and 117 million unique TCR beta sequences from 180 million or so T cells were reported. Approximately 300 gigabases of sequencing data and 70 million to 100 million unique TCR sequences were included in an early release covering around 650 HLA-typed donors. Of the 398 genotyped donors, 75% to 85% were placed in the genetic ancestry cluster associated with self-reported Caucasian donors. The study aimed to test whether signatures of past pathogen exposure could be identified by cataloging public T cell receptors. The study profiled the T cell repertoires of fewer than 850 subjects by immunosequencing and related them to cytomegalovirus serostatus. In addition to the first cohort of around 670 subjects, a separate validation cohort of 120 different subjects was used. The study combined high-throughput TCR immunosequencing, statistical association of individual TCRs with disease status, and machine learning to predict cytomegalovirus infection status. A later analysis re-analyzed previously published TCR beta repertoires from 660 or so donors and added high-resolution HLA genotyping to study TCR occurrence patterns. Rather than drawing on any new phenotypic data, the later analysis identified candidate immune exposures from TCR beta sequences and the way those sequences occurred across donors. In an earlier analysis of 550 to 700 of the donors, high-throughput TCR beta sequencing was used to judge whether each TCR beta V gene segment behaved as functional or pseudogenic. Donor age, sex, ethnicity and CMV serostatus were collected together with the repertoire data. A later genetic analysis took genome-wide SNP genotypes for 398 of the 666 donors and used that subset as a discovery cohort. All discovery cohort repertoires had been generated on a single sequencing platform. HLA typing covered class I and class II loci at four-digit resolution. The number of typed donors differed by locus: roughly 620-640 for A, B, C, DRB1 and DQB1; 500 to 550 for DQA1; about 600 for DPA1; and about 450 for DPB1. Because of strong linkage in the cohort, four or five DR-DQ haplotypes were treated as single units for association and clustering. On average, approximately 250,000 unique TCR beta nucleotide sequences were sequenced per donor among a few hundred genotyped donors of the cohort, with around 19% of those sequences being non-productive.

The cohort consisted of 650 to 850 healthy bone marrow donors. At the time of sampling, all cohort members were nominally healthy, though unrecorded immune exposures were likely present. The donor was CMV seropositive and was included in the group of 290 or so seropositive cohort members. A peripheral blood sample was provided by each donor, and peripheral blood mononuclear cells were used for TCR beta sequencing. The Qiagen DNeasy Blood Extraction Kit was used to extract genomic DNA from the blood cell samples. As to this clone: The target of this receptor is not known. Base qualities are not at hand, and no much larger clone is one base apart.

Overall study outcomes, separate from this receptor: A further reported finding was that TCR beta sequences accurately predicted the HLA-A and HLA-B alleles for most subjects in the first cohort. In a later genetic analysis, a missense DCLRE1C variant was associated with V-gene and J-gene trimming of TCR beta chains, and the association was replicated in an independent cohort. Some IMGT-functional V segments, including TRBV6-2 and TRBV6-3, could not be told apart with the 87-base-pair reads, so those segments were excluded. The only immune exposure information available for the cohort was CMV serostatus. In both the original and validation cohorts, the classifier was reported to diagnose cytomegalovirus status with high specificity and sensitivity. The presence/absence analyses assumed that sequencing depth was roughly uniform across donors, and that assumption may not be true. A later analysis reported that several top co-occurrence clusters appeared linked to parvovirus B19, influenza, CMV and Epstein-Barr virus. Because counts were too low, roughly 18 rarely observed V segments, including chromosome 9 orphons, were left out of the earlier analysis of 500 to 750 of the donors. In vitro tests confirmed that a few of the cytomegalovirus-associated TCR beta chains recognize cytomegalovirus antigens. A later genetic analysis reported fewer N-insertions in productive TCRs among donors in an Asian-associated ancestry cluster than the 666-donor mean. Broadly in line with IMGT annotations, most TCR beta V segments showed up in productive rearrangements about 87% or about 30% of the time in an earlier analysis of approximately 600 of the donors. Most TCR sequences were observed very rarely across donors, whereas some public TCRs were present in many individuals. In a later analysis, HLA-associated TCR beta chains showed more clonal expansion and lower generation probabilities than non-associated chains that were equally common. The study gave a list of 150 to 200 TCR beta chains associated with cytomegalovirus. In this cohort, only TCR beta chains were sequenced, and detectable features were limited by the absence of alpha or paired-chain data. HLA typing was unavailable for some donors at each locus, so association tests used only the typed subset. In a later analysis, most CMV-associated TCR beta chains were found to appear HLA-restricted, with HLA associations seemingly driven largely by CMV exposure. Specific HLA alleles were associated with some 15,000 TCR beta sequences at a false discovery rate of 0.05 in a later analysis. In a later analysis, the rate of TCR association differed among HLA loci, with DRB1 alleles having the most associated TCRs and HLA-C alleles having the fewest. The authors suggested that the approach could potentially be generalized to other disease states and immunological phenotypes. Correlated functional status among segregating V segments might be attributable to linkage disequilibrium, but an unknown experimental factor could not be ruled out. A cluster of highly shared sequence variants was judged likely to represent a technical artifact of the sequencing pipeline. Assigning TCR associations to individual alleles was difficult when HLA alleles, especially DR and DQ, strongly co-occurred.

From the cysteine up to the phenylalanine, the CDR3 has a length of 14 residues. The only DNA kept is the CDR3, 42 bases in frame from the first base. V and J lose 6 bases and 0 bases, and a span of 12 bases separates them. As encoded in the germline V gene (reference sequence), CDR1 is MNHEY while CDR2 is SMNVEV. Preparation of the library involved the immunoSEQ multiplex PCR assay. A mixture of 60 forward primers for TCR Vbeta segments and 13 reverse primers for TCR Jbeta segments was used in the multiplex PCR. A multiplex PCR assay on genomic DNA amplified the CDR3 region of rearranged TCR beta genes. On the Illumina HiSeq System, the amplified TCR beta libraries were sequenced as 87-base-pair reads. The study's own analysis went as follows. In a later analysis, around 80 million unique TCR beta chains were counted across the approximately 670 repertoires, and around 10 million of these chains were shared by at least two donors. To remove PCR and sequencing errors, raw reads were error-corrected and collapsed into unique sequences using a nearest-neighbor algorithm that merged closely related sequences. Alignment of CDR3 sequences to IMGT reference sequences was used to assign V, D and J gene segments. For a sequence to be retained, a match of at least six nucleotides to both a V gene segment and a J gene segment was required. A rearrangement was called productive if the CDR3 had no stop codons and remained in frame with V and J, and every other rearrangement was called non-productive. CDR3 was defined by IMGT convention, running from the second conserved V-encoded cysteine to the conserved J-encoded phenylalanine. The earlier analysis of 500 to 650 of the donors excluded any sequence lacking an unambiguous match to a single V gene segment. In an earlier analysis of 587 of the donors, a V segment was called functional when productive rearrangements were above 56.7%, and segregating when the standard deviation between donors exceeded 5%. A statistical classification framework was built to diagnose cytomegalovirus status from the catalog of TCR beta chain sequences. In a later analysis, V and J genes were assigned by comparing TCR nucleotide sequences against IMGT/GENE-DB human TR gene sequences. A later analysis assigned CDR3 sequences and most-parsimonious VDJ recombination scenarios with the TCRdist pipeline. In a later analysis, each TCR beta chain was defined by its CDR3 amino acid sequence together with its V-gene family, and reads lacking a unique V-gene family were excluded. To address suspected cross-contamination and a sequencing artifact, a later analysis removed approximately 600 highly shared, low-generation-probability nucleotide sequences. For each public chain, a later analysis derived a clonal expansion index from normalized ranks of inferred template counts within each repertoire. A later analysis computed generation probabilities with a VDJ recombination model fitted to out-of-frame rearrangements, and checked the results against IGoR. In a later analysis, hypergeometric tests were used to score TCR-TCR, TCR-HLA and TCR-CMV co-occurrence, with a repertoire-size bias correction applied to TCR pairs. In a later analysis, false discovery rates were estimated by permuting HLA or CMV assignments 20 times. In a later analysis, co-occurring TCRs were grouped with DBSCAN, and TCRdist sequence similarity was added when clustering was performed within HLA-allele-positive subsets. Repertoires with fewer than 30,000 or more than 120,000 public chains, plus five repertoires with anomalous nucleotide sharing, were excluded from co-occurrence clustering. The clones in this table, taken by TCRdb from immuneACCESS, are in-frame only. Not every clone is retained; where verified, under half of the shortfall comes from an unresolved V gene, and the cause of the rest is unknown. D and trimming were read from the DNA, whereas the V and J calls and clone size are those reported in that table. The sample yields 95,000 to 150,000 clones; 75% to 90% were counted once. The ten most abundant clones make up 8.8% of the sample.

This TCR derives from a female donor in good health and CMV-seropositive. Sequencing used PBMCs. Recombination linked TRBV27 to TRBJ2-7; the D gene is perhaps TRBD2, from 5 matching bases. The sequence in DNA is TGTGCCAGCAGCCCCACGGGAAACTCCTACGAGCAGTACTTC. Translated, this gives CASSPTGNSYEQYF.